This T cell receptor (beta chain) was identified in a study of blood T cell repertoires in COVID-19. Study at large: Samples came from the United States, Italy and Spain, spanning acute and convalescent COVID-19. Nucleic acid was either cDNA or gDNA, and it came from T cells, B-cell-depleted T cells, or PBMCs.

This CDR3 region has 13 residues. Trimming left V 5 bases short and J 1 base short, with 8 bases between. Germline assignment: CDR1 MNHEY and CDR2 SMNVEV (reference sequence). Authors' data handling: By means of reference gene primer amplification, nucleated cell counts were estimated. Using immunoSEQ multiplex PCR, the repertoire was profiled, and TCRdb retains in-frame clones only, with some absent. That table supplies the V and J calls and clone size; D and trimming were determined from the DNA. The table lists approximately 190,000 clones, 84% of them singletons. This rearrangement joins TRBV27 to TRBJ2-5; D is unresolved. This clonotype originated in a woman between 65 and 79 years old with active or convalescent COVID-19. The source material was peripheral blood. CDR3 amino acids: CASSPLLQETQYF. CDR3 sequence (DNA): TGTGCCAGCAGTCCTCTCCTCCAAGAGACCCAGTACTTC.